This T cell receptor (beta chain) is from a study of identical twins. Study outcomes and limitations: Insertions were reduced in abundant cord blood beta clonotypes but not in memory repertoires. Out-of-frame alpha sequences common to twins were enriched for low generation probability.

In this sample, this clonotype turned up a few times. Its specificity is unknown. The junction had 7 bases not matched to a gene; V was cut back by 2 bases and J by 2 bases. Germline-derived CDR1 and CDR2 are MNHEY and SVGAGI. The CDR3 sequence is 18 residues long. Every donor was a healthy Caucasian. TCRdb recomputed calls from the 5' RACE reads with MiXCR, one row per CDR3 protein. The table shows 550,000 to 800,000 distinct CDR3 sequences, with 7.1% occurring only once. These data also formed part of another study, on yellow fever vaccine responses in identical twins.

Sample: PBMCs. The receptor was isolated from a woman between 18 and 30 years old in good health. V gene TRBV6-5 combines with J gene TRBJ2-2; 11 bases are shared with TRBD2. The chain's CDR3 is CASSYTHGTSGNTGELFF. CDR3 nucleotides: TGTGCCAGCAGTTACACCCACGGGACTAGCGGCAACACCGGGGAGCTGTTTTTT.